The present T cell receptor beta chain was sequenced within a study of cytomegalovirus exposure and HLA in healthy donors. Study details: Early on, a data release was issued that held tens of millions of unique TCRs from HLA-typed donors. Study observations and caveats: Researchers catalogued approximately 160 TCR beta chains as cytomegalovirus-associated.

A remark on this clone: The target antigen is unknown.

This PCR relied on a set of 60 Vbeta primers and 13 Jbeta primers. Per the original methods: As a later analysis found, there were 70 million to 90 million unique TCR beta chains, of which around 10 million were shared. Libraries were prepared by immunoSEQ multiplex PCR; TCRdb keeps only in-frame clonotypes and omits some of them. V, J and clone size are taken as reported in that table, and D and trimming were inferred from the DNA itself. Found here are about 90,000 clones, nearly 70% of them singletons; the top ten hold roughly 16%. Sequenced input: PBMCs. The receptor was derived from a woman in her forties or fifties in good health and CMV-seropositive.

The CDR3 sequence is CASSLTGDSSYEQYF. CDR3 nucleotide sequence: TGCGCCAGCAGCTTGACCGGGGATTCGTCCTACGAGCAGTACTTC. The chain employs TRBV5-1 and TRBJ2-7, with TRBD2 as a possible D gene (5 bases). CDR3 length: 15 residues. V lost 1 base and J 1 base, leaving 12 bases between the germline ends. Looked up from germline, CDR1 is SGHRS and CDR2 is YFSETQ.